Listed below are T cell receptor beta chains from one sample, sequenced in a study of shared clonotypes between healthy human individuals. Generated by immunoSEQ multiplex PCR, the TCRdb table keeps only in-frame clones and is missing some. The sample records some 2.1 million clones, 95% being singletons. The material sequenced was naive CD4+ T cells sorted from blood. The receptor source for this set is a man aged 18 to 29 in good health. Each CDR3 is given with its conserved first and last residue. The D gene is left open where the match is weak. Not all rows give a size; the values are once, few, many and, for expanded clones, a class.

>TRBJ1-1|-|-|TRBV9
TGTGCCAGCAGCGTAGCAGGGATGAACACTGAAGCTTTCTTT
CASSVAGMNTEAFF
>TRBJ2-1|once|-|TRBV5-6
TGTGCCACCAACCGCCGTGTTATTTACAATGAGCAGTTCTTC
CATNRRVIYNEQFF
>TRBJ1-1|-|-|TRBV21-1
TGTGCCAGCAGCAAACGACAGGGGTGGAGCACTGAAGCTTTCTTT
CASSKRQGWSTEAFF
>TRBJ1-2|-|-|TRBV10-3
TGTGCCATCAGTGAGATTAAATCGGCCGGGGAGAATGGCTACACCTTC
CAISEIKSAGENGYTF
>TRBJ2-7|-|-|TRBV19
TGTGCCAGTAGTATAAAGGGGGGCAGTTACGAGCAGTACTTC
CASSIKGGSYEQYF
>TRBJ2-2|once|-|TRBV18
TGTGCCAGCTCACCAGGAGGACGAACCGGGGAGCTGTTTTTT
CASSPGGRTGELFF
>TRBJ2-5|-|TRBD1|TRBV7-9
TGTGCCAGCAGTCCCGGGACAGGAATTTCGTACCAAGAGACCCAGTACTTC
CASSPGTGISYQETQYF
>TRBJ1-1|-|TRBD1|TRBV6-5
TGTGCCAGCAGACCGGGACAGGGGGTGCCTGAAGCTTTCTTT
CASRPGQGVPEAFF
>TRBJ1-2|-|-|TRBV19
TGTGCCAGTAGCTTTGGGCGGAACTATGGCTACACCTTC
CASSFGRNYGYTF
>TRBJ2-1|-|-|TRBV2
TGTGCCAGCAGTGAAAATCGGTGGGGCGCCTACAATGAGCAGTTCTTC
CASSENRWGAYNEQFF
>TRBJ1-5|-|-|TRBV14
TGTGCCAGCAGCCGAACGTTAGGGCAGCCCCAGCATTTT
CASSRTLGQPQHF
>TRBJ1-5|-|-|TRBV4-1
TGCGCCAGCAGGTACGACAAAAATAGCAATCAGCCCCAGCATTTT
CASRYDKNSNQPQHF
>TRBJ1-3|-|TRBD1|TRBV5-5
TGTGCCAGCAGCTTGTCCGCTTACAGGGGCCTTGACTCTGGAAACACCATATATTTT
CASSLSAYRGLDSGNTIYF
>TRBJ2-3|once|TRBD2|TRBV2
TGTGCCAGCACGACTAGCGGGAGCACAGATACGCAGTATTTT
CASTTSGSTDTQYF
>TRBJ2-2|once|TRBD1|TRBV6-1
TGTGCCAGCAGCCAGACAGGGGGAATCGGGGAGCTGTTTTTT
CASSQTGGIGELFF
>TRBJ1-2|-|-|TRBV28
TGTGCCAGCAGTTTTATTGGGTCGGGCTACACCTTC
CASSFIGSGYTF
>TRBJ2-1|-|TRBD2|TRBV7-3
TGTGCCAGCAGCGGGACTAGATCAAATGAGCAGTTCTTC
CASSGTRSNEQFF
>TRBJ1-1|-|TRBD1|TRBV25-1
TGTGCCAGCATAACACAGGGGGGCACTGAAGCTTTCTTT
CASITQGGTEAFF
>TRBJ2-4|-|-|TRBV9
TGTGCCAGCAGCGCCGATCCGAACATTCAGTACTTC
CASSADPNIQYF
>TRBJ2-2|once|TRBD2|TRBV2
TGTGCCAGCAGTCCACTTACTAGCGGGAGGTCGAACACCGGGGAGCTGTTTTTT
CASSPLTSGRSNTGELFF
>TRBJ2-5|-|-|TRBV7-2
TGTGCCAGCAGCCCGGCGCCCCAAGAGACCCAGTACTTC
CASSPAPQETQYF
>TRBJ1-1|-|TRBD1|TRBV23-1
TGCGCCAGCAGTCAATCAAAGCGACAGGGCCAGAACACTGAAGCTTTCTTT
CASSQSKRQGQNTEAFF
>TRBJ2-1|-|TRBD1|TRBV7-2
TGTGCCAGCAGCTTTCGCCGACAGGGGAGTTCCAATGAGCAGTTCTTC
CASSFRRQGSSNEQFF
>TRBJ1-1|-|-|TRBV10-3
TGTGCCATAGGGCAAGAAGGCCACACTGAAGCTTTCTTT
CAIGQEGHTEAFF
>TRBJ2-6|-|-|TRBV6-1
TGTGCCAGCACAAGGATCCGCTCTGGGGCCAACGTCCTGACTTTC
CASTRIRSGANVLTF
>TRBJ1-3|-|-|TRBV6-5
TGTGCCAGCAGTAAGGGACTCGAATACACCATATATTTT
CASSKGLEYTIYF
>TRBJ1-2|-|-|TRBV5-1
TGCGCCAGCAGCCCCGATCGCGCAGATGGCTACACCTTC
CASSPDRADGYTF
>TRBJ2-7|-|-|TRBV5-1
TGCGCCAGCAGCTTGTTAAGGGGTAGGGGCCCATCCTACGAGCAGTACTTC
CASSLLRGRGPSYEQYF
>TRBJ2-3|-|-|TRBV6-1
TGTGCCAGCAGTTTTAAGGGGGGGAGCACAGATACGCAGTATTTT
CASSFKGGSTDTQYF
>TRBJ2-5|many|-|TRBV20-1
TGCAGTGCGACCCTTAAAGAGACCCAGTACTTC
CSATLKETQYF
>TRBJ2-5|-|-|TRBV30
TGTGCCTGGAGTCAGGGGCACCAAGAGACCCAGTACTTC
CAWSQGHQETQYF
>TRBJ2-1|-|-|TRBV5-6
TGTGCCAGCAGCTTGGGGGCAGCCTACAATGAGCAGTTCTTC
CASSLGAAYNEQFF
>TRBJ2-3|-|-|TRBV19
TGTGCCAGCGGGGCGTCTAGCGTATCCACAGATACGCAGTATTTT
CASGASSVSTDTQYF
>TRBJ2-3|-|TRBD1|TRBV28
TGTGCCAGCAGTCCCGGGACAGGGGTAGGGGATACGCAGTATTTT
CASSPGTGVGDTQYF
>TRBJ2-7|-|-|TRBV7-6
TGTGCCAGCAGCCCCGGGGACCGGGGAGAGCAGTACTTC
CASSPGDRGEQYF
>TRBJ2-5|-|TRBD1|TRBV7-2
TGTGCCAGCTCCGAGACAGGGACGAGGGAGACCCAGTACTTC
CASSETGTRETQYF
>TRBJ2-3|-|-|TRBV28
TGTGCCAGCAGTTTAGCGCAGGGATCAGATACGCAGTATTTT
CASSLAQGSDTQYF
>TRBJ1-4|many|-|TRBV6-5
TGTGCCAGCAGGGGGGCGGGGACAACTAATGAAAAACTGTTTTTT
CASRGAGTTNEKLFF
>TRBJ2-3|few|-|TRBV5-1
TGCGCCAGCAGCTTGGAGGGGGGGCCCACAGATACGCAGTATTTT
CASSLEGGPTDTQYF
>TRBJ2-7|-|TRBD2|TRBV4-3
TGCGCCAGCAGCCACGGGACTAGCGGCACCTACGAGCAGTACTTC
CASSHGTSGTYEQYF
>TRBJ2-3|-|-|TRBV11-2
TGTGCCAGCAGCCCGGGGGGCGGGGCTAGCACAGATACGCAGTATTTT
CASSPGGGASTDTQYF
>TRBJ2-7|-|TRBD1|TRBV5-1
TGCGCCAGCAGCTTGTCCCTCGGGACAGGGGACTACGAGCAGTACTTC
CASSLSLGTGDYEQYF
>TRBJ2-2|-|TRBD1|TRBV5-1
TGCGCCAGCAGCTTGCCAGACAGGGCCTCGAACACCGGGGAGCTGTTTTTT
CASSLPDRASNTGELFF
>TRBJ1-2|-|TRBD1|TRBV5-1
TGCGCCAGCAGCTCCAGGACAGGGTCTAACTATGGCTACACCTTC
CASSSRTGSNYGYTF
>TRBJ2-3|-|-|TRBV2
TGTGCCAGCAGTGTGGGCGCCAGAGTCAGCACAGATACGCAGTATTTT
CASSVGARVSTDTQYF
>TRBJ2-7|once|TRBD2|TRBV11-2
TGTGCCAGCAGCTTAGAGGCGGGAGGTTACGAGCAGTACTTC
CASSLEAGGYEQYF
>TRBJ2-7|-|TRBD2|TRBV7-9
TGTGCCAGCAGCTTAGCACTAGCGGGGTTTGGCGAGCAGTACTTC
CASSLALAGFGEQYF
>TRBJ1-5|-|-|TRBV19
TGTGCCAGTAGGGGGGGACTTCAGCCCCAGCATTTT
CASRGGLQPQHF